The rows below give T cell receptor beta chains drawn from one sample of a study of T cell changes during pregnancy in multiple sclerosis. Here immunoSEQ multiplex PCR was the method, and the copy in TCRdb shows in-frame clones only, minus some. The repertoire holds tens of thousands of clones, with roughly 80% as singletons. Material: CD4+ T cells from peripheral blood mononuclear cells, obtained before pregnancy. The receptors derive from a female donor with multiple sclerosis, enrolled in a pregnancy study. Each CDR3 is given with its conserved first and last residue. Fields, in order: J gene, D gene, clone size, V gene, CDR3 DNA, CDR3 protein. D genes are given only for firm matches. Only some rows state a clone size, as once, few, many or a class for expanded clones.

J gene: TRBJ2-7
D gene: -
clone size: -
V gene: TRBV19
CDR3 DNA: TGTGCCAGTAGTACAAAGACCCGGGACAGAGGGCGCGGGGCCGTCTCCTACGAGCAGTACTTC
CDR3 protein: CASSTKTRDRGRGAVSYEQYF

J gene: TRBJ2-3
D gene: -
clone size: -
V gene: TRBV19
CDR3 DNA: TGTGCCAGTAGTATAGCGGCCGGGATGACAGATACGCAGTATTTT
CDR3 protein: CASSIAAGMTDTQYF

J gene: TRBJ1-1
D gene: -
clone size: -
V gene: TRBV6-1
CDR3 DNA: TGTGCCAGCAGGACGGCGGGAAACACTGAAGCTTTCTTT
CDR3 protein: CASRTAGNTEAFF

J gene: TRBJ2-5
D gene: -
clone size: -
V gene: TRBV7-3
CDR3 DNA: TGTGCCAGCAGCTTCCCTAGAGGGGAGACCCAGTACTTC
CDR3 protein: CASSFPRGETQYF

J gene: TRBJ1-1
D gene: TRBD1
clone size: -
V gene: TRBV27
CDR3 DNA: TGTGCCAGCAGTTTTTCCGACAGGGCCACTGAAGCTTTCTTT
CDR3 protein: CASSFSDRATEAFF

J gene: TRBJ1-6
D gene: -
clone size: -
V gene: TRBV19
CDR3 DNA: TGTGCCAGTAGAGAACAGGGCTCCTATAATTCACCCCTCCACTTT
CDR3 protein: CASREQGSYNSPLHF

J gene: TRBJ2-7
D gene: TRBD1
clone size: -
V gene: TRBV6-1
CDR3 DNA: TGTGCCAGCAGTGAAGGAGGGACAGGGATCAACGAGCAGTACTTC
CDR3 protein: CASSEGGTGINEQYF

J gene: TRBJ1-2
D gene: -
clone size: -
V gene: TRBV6-1
CDR3 DNA: TGTGCCATCCGGGACTCTGGGCTCTATGGCTACACCTTC
CDR3 protein: CAIRDSGLYGYTF

J gene: TRBJ2-2
D gene: TRBD2
clone size: -
V gene: TRBV6-5
CDR3 DNA: TGTGCCAGCAGTTACGGACTAGCGGGAGACGGACGGGAGCTGTTTTTT
CDR3 protein: CASSYGLAGDGRELFF

J gene: TRBJ2-7
D gene: TRBD1
clone size: medium-sized
V gene: TRBV6-5
CDR3 DNA: TGTGCCACCTTGGGACAGGGCCACGAGCAGTACTTC
CDR3 protein: CATLGQGHEQYF

J gene: TRBJ1-2
D gene: TRBD1
clone size: -
V gene: TRBV10-3
CDR3 DNA: TGTGCCATCAGTCCTAGGGGGCGCGATTATGGCTACACCTTC
CDR3 protein: CAISPRGRDYGYTF

J gene: TRBJ2-3
D gene: -
clone size: -
V gene: TRBV7-2
CDR3 DNA: TGTGCCAGCAGCTTCACCAGCGACACAGATACGCAGTATTTT
CDR3 protein: CASSFTSDTDTQYF

J gene: TRBJ2-5
D gene: -
clone size: few
V gene: TRBV5-5
CDR3 DNA: TGTGCCAGCAGCTTATTCCAGGGGCTCGGAGGGACCCAGTACTTC
CDR3 protein: CASSLFQGLGGTQYF

J gene: TRBJ2-5
D gene: -
clone size: few
V gene: TRBV9
CDR3 DNA: TGTGCCAGCAGCAATACAGGGTACCAAGAGACCCAGTACTTC
CDR3 protein: CASSNTGYQETQYF